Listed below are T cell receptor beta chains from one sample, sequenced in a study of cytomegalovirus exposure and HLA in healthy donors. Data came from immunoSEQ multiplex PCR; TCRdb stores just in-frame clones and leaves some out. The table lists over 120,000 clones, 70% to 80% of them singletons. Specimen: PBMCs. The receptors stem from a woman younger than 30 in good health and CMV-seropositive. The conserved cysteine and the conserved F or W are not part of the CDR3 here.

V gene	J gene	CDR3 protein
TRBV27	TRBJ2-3	ASSLSLGRGTDTQY
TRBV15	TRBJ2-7	ATSAQQGARYEQY
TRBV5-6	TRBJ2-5	ASSLFRGETQY
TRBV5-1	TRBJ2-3	ASSKLGGGNTDTQY
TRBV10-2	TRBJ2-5	ASSESRWAAGAQETQY
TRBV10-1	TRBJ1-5	ASSTGSDQPQH
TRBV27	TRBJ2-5	ASAPFPEETQY
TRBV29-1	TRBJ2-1	SADRGHNEQF
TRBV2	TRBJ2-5	ASSGTFSGEQY
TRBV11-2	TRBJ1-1	ASRDPGITEAF
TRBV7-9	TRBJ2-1	ASSLGGGANEQF
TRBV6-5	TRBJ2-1	ASREAGANEQF
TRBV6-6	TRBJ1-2	ASSFDRRFSGYT
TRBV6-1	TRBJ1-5	ASSRQGDQPQH
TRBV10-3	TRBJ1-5	AISGTDNQPQH
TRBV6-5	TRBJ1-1	ASSYQGGGNTEAF
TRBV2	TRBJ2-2	ASIRTDQAGELF
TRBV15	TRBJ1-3	ATSSGTRGQGNTIY
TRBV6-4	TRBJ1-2	ASSDSYGDYGYT
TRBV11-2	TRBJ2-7	ASSLVHGTGDEQY
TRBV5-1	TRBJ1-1	ASSLRSNQMNTEAF
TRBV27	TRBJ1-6	ASSSNPPSFGTGGIGGNSPLH
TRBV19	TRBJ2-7	ASTATGNSYEQY
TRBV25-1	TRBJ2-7	ASSESTGGPYEQY
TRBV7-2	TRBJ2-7	ASSLMLGQSYEQY
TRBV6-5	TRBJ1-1	ASKGGPLNTEAF
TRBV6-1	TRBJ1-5	ASRWEGGHQPQH
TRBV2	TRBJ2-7	ASSEPRGAGTSYEQY
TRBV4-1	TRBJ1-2	ASSQEGGQTNYGYT
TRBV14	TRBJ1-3	ASSQDLSANTIY
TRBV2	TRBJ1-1	ASSHGTEGTEAF